This T cell receptor beta chain was recovered during a study of T cell responses to AZD1222 COVID-19 vaccine. Assay used: immunoSEQ multiplex PCR; TCRdb lists only in-frame clones, some missing. This sample yields about 120,000 clones, of which approximately 91% are seen a single time; roughly 4.5% belongs to the top ten. This clone was detected only once. Its cognate antigen is unknown. The CDR3 loop spans 13 amino acids. Per germline, CDR1 MNHEY and CDR2 SMNVEV (reference sequence). V lost 2 bases, J lost 5 bases, and 9 bases lay in between. Study-wide results and caveats: White British donors predominated, females outnumbered males, and clonal diversity was possibly underestimated. Spike-specific TCR breadth and depth rose after two AZD1222 doses.

The sequence was collected from an adult in good health. V is TRBV27 and J is TRBJ1-1; possibly TRBD1 for D (6 bases). The sequencing used peripheral blood, collected on day 0 of AZD1222 vaccination. DNA for the CDR3: TGTGCCAGCAGTTTACAGGGGTGGACTGAAGCTTTCTTT. This encodes CASSLQGWTEAFF.